Reported below is one TCR beta chain. This sample was included in a study of identical twins. The germline V gene encodes CDR1 DFQATT and CDR2 SNEGSKA (reference sequence). The CDR3 covers 12 residues. Trimming removed 6 bases from V and 4 bases from J, with 10 bases in between. One entry per CDR3 protein results from TCRdb running MiXCR on the 5' RACE reads. Counted here are more than 600,000 distinct CDR3 sequences, roughly 18% occurring once; the ten biggest clones make up around 12%. These same data were also listed under a study on T cells expressing NK-cell markers.

Sequencing input: PBMCs. The chain uses TRBV20-1 and TRBJ2-1; D is uncertain. The TCR was taken from a woman between 18 and 30 years old in good health. The CDR3 loop is CSALPQYNEQFF. The DNA for the CDR3 is TGCAGTGCCCTTCCTCAATACAATGAGCAGTTCTTC.